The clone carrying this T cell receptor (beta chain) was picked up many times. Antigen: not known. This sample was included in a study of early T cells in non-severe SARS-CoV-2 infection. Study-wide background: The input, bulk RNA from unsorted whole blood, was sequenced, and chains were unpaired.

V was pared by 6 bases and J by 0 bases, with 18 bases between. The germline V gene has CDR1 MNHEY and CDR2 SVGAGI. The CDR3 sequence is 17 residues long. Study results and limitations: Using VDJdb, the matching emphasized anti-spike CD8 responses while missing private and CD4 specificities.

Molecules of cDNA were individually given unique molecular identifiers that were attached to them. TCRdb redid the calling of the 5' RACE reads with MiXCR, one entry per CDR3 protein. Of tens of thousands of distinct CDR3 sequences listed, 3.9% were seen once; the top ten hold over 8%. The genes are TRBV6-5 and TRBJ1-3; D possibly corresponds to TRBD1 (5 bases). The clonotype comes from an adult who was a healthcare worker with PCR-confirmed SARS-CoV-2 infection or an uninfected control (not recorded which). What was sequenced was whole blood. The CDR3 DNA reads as TGTGCCAGCAGATCAGGGTTAGCATCCATCTCTGGAAACACCATATATTTT. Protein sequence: CASRSGLASISGNTIYF.